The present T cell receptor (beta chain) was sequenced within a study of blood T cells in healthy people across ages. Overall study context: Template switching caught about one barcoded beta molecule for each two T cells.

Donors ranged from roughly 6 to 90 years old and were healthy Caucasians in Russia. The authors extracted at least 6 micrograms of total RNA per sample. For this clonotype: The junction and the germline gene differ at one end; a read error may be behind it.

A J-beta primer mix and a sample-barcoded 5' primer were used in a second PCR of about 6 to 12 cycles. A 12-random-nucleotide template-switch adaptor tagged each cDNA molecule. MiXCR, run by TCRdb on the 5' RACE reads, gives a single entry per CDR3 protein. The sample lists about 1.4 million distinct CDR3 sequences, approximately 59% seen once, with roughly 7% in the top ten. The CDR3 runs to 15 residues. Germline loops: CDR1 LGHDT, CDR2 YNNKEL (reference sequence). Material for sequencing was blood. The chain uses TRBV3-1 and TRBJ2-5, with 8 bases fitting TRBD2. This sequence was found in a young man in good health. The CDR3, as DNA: TGTGCCAACAGCCAAGAACTAGCGGTACAAGAGACCCAGTACTTC. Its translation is CANSQELAVQETQYF.